These T cell receptor beta chains were read from a single sample in a study of blood T cell repertoires in COVID-19. Data came from immunoSEQ multiplex PCR; TCRdb stores just in-frame clones and leaves some out. This table has 250,000 to 350,000 clones, about 90% appearing once. Sequencing used peripheral blood. These receptors came from a woman aged 45-65 years with COVID-19, enrolled during active disease. Each CDR3 is given with its conserved first and last residue.

J gene,V gene,CDR3 protein
TRBJ2-2,TRBV5-4,CASSFFSGVNTGELFF
TRBJ1-6,TRBV6-6,CASRPGQLGSPLHF
TRBJ2-5,TRBV5-1,CASSLAGNQETQYF
TRBJ2-5,TRBV5-1,CASSFSVVGTSGKTQYF
TRBJ2-2,TRBV6-2/TRBV6-3,CASSQQGRTGELFF
TRBJ1-2,TRBV12-3/TRBV12-4,CASSLLENYGYTF
TRBJ2-5,TRBV5-5,CASSLGSRLVTGPETQYF
TRBJ2-7,TRBV5-1,CASSPQLGEQYF
TRBJ2-1,TRBV10-3,CAISERQGIYNEQFF
TRBJ1-5,TRBV5-4,CASSLEGAQPQHF
TRBJ1-1,TRBV16,CASSQSTVREAFF
TRBJ1-2,TRBV19,CASSIGKQGFSYGYTF
TRBJ2-3,TRBV2,CASSEGPAGVTDTQYF
TRBJ2-6,TRBV2,CASIPQGTFSGANVLTF
TRBJ1-2,TRBV6-2/TRBV6-3,CASSYLSTQGIWGYTF
TRBJ2-3,TRBV30,CAWSRRTDTQYF
TRBJ1-1,TRBV7-9,CASRRVQSTEAFF
TRBJ2-5,TRBV15,CATSFGLAGVLETQYF
TRBJ1-2,TRBV19,CASSYNGQAGYGYTF
TRBJ1-5,TRBV18,CASSPTQGQPQHF
TRBJ1-2,TRBV19,CASTPSSTVYGYTF
TRBJ1-1,TRBV14,CASSQGYGTEAFF
TRBJ2-7,TRBV27,CASTSGYEQYF
TRBJ2-5,TRBV30,CAWSPPLEWETQYF
TRBJ1-5,TRBV27,CASSFSGNKPQHF
TRBJ2-3,TRBV29-1,CSASPGVLGDTQYF
TRBJ1-6,TRBV19,CASSDRTGNNSPLHF
TRBJ2-3,TRBV11-2,CASRGSGTDTQYF
TRBJ2-3,TRBV7-9,CASSHTDTQYF